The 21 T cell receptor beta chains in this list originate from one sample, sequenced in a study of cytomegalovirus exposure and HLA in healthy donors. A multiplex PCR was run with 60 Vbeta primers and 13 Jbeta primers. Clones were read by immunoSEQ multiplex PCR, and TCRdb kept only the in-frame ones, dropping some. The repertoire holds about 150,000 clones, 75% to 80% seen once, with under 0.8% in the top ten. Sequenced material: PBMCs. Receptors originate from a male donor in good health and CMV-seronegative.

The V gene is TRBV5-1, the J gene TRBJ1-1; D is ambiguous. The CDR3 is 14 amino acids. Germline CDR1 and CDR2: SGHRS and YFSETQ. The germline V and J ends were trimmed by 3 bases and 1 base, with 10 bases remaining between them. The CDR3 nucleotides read TGCGCCAGCAGCTGGAGGACGGCGAACACTGAAGCTTTCTTT. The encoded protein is CASSWRTANTEAFF.

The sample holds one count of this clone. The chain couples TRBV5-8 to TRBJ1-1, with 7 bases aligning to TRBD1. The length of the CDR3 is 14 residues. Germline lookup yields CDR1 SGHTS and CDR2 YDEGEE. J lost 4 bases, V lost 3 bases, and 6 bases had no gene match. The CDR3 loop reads CASSSTGFGTEAFF. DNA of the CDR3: TGTGCCAGCAGCTCGACAGGGTTCGGCACTGAAGCTTTCTTT.

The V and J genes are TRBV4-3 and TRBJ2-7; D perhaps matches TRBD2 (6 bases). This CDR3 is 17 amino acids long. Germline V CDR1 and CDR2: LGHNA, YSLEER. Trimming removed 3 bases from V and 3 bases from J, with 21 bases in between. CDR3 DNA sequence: TGCGCCAGCAGCCAGCTTGGGGTCTGGGGACTTCTCTACGAGCAGTACTTC. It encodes CASSQLGVWGLLYEQYF.

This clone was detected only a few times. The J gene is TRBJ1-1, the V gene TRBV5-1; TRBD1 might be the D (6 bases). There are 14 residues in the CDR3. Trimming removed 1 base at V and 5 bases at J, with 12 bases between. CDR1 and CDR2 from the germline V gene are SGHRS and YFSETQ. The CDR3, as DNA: TGCGCCAGCAGCTTGTCGGGCCAGGGGACTGAAGCTTTCTTT. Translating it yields CASSLSGQGTEAFF.

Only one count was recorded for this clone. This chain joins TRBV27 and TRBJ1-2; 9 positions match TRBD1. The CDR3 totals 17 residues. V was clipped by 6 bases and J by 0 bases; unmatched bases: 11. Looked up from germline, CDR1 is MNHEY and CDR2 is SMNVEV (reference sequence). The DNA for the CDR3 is TGTGCCAGCAGGCGGGGGACAGGGCTAGCGCCTAACTATGGCTACACCTTC. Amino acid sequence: CASRRGTGLAPNYGYTF.

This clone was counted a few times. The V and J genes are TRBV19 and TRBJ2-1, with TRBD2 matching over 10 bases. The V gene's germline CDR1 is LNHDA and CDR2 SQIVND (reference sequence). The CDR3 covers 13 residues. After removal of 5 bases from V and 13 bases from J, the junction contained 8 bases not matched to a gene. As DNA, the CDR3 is TGTGCCAGTAGTGCTAGCGGGAGCTCCCACCAGTTCTTC. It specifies CASSASGSSHQFF.

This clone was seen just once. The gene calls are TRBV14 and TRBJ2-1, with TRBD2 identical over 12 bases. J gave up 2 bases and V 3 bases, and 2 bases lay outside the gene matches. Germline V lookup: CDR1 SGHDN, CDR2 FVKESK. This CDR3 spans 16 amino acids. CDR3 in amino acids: CASSHLAGGTYNEQFF. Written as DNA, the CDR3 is TGTGCCAGCAGCCATCTAGCGGGGGGGACCTACAATGAGCAGTTCTTC.

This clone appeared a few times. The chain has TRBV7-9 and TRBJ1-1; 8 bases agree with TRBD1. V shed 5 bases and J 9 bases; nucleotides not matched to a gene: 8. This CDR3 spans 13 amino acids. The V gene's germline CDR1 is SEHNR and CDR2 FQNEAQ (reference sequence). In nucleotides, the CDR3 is TGTGCCAGCAGCCCGAACCAGGGGGCTAAAGCTTTCTTT. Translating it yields CASSPNQGAKAFF.

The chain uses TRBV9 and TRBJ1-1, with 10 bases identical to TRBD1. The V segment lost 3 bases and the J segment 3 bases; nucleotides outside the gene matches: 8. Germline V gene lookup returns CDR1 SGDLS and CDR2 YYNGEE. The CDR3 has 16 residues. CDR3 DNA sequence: TGTGCCAGCAGCGACGATGGGACAGGGGTTGACACTGAAGCTTTCTTT. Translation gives CASSDDGTGVDTEAFF.

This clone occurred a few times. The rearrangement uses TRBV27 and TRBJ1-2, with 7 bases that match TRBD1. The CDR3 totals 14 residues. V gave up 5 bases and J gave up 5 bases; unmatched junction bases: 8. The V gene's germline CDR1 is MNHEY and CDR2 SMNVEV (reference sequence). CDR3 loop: CASSLHETGYGYTF. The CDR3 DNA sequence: TGTGCCAGCAGTCTGCACGAGACAGGGTATGGCTACACCTTC.

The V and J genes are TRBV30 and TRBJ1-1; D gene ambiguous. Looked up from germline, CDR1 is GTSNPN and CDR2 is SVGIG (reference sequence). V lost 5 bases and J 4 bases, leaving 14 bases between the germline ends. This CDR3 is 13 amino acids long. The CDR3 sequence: CAWVTRRGTEAFF. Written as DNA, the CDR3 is TGTGCCTGGGTAACCCGGAGAGGCACTGAAGCTTTCTTT.

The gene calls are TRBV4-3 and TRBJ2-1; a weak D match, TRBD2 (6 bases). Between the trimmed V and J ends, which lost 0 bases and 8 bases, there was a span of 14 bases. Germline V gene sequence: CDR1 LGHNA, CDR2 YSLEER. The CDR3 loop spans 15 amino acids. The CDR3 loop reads CASSQESGSLDEQFF. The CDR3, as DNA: TGCGCCAGCAGCCAAGAATCCGGGAGTCTCGATGAGCAGTTCTTC.

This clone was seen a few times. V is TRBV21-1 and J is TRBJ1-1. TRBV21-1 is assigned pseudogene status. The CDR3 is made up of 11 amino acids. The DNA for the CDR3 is TGTGCCAGCAGCCCCCCCGCTGAAGCTTTCTTT. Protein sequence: CASSPPAEAFF.

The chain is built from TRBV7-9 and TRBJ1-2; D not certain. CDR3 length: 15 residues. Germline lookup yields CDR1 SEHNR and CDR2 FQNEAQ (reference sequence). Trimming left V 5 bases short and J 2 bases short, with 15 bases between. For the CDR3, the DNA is TGTGCCAGCAGCCCCGAGGTTGGACTAAACTATGGCTACACCTTC. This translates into CASSPEVGLNYGYTF.

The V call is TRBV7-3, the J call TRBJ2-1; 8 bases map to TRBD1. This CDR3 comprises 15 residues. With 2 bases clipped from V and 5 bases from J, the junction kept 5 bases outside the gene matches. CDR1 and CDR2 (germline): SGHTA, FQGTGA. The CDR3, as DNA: TGTGCCAGCAGCTTATTGGGACAGGAGAACAATGAGCAGTTCTTC. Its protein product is CASSLLGQENNEQFF.

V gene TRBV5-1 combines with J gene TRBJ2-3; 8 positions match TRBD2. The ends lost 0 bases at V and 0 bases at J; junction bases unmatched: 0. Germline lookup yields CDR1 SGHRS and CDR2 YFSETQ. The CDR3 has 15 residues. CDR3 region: CASSLGLASTDTQYF. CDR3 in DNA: TGCGCCAGCAGCTTGGGACTAGCGAGCACAGATACGCAGTATTTT. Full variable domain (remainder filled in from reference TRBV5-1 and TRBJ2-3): KAGVTQTPRYLIKTRGQQVTLSCSPISGHRSVSWYQQTPGQGLQFLFEYFSETQRNKGNFPGRFSGRQFSNSRSEMNVSTLELGDSALYLCASSLGLASTDTQYFGPGTRLTVL.

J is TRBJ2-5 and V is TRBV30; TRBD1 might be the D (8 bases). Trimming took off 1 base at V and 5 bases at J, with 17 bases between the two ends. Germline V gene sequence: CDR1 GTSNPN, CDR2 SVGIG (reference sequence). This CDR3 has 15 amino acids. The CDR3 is CAWSARTGRAETQYF. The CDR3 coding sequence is TGTGCCTGGAGTGCCAGGACAGGGAGGGCGGAGACCCAGTACTTC.

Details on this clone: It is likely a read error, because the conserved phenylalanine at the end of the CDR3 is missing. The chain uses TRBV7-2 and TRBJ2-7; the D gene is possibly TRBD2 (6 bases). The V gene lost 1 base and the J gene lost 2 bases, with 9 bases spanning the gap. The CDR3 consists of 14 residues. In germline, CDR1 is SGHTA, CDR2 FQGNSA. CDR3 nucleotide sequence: TGTGCCAGCAGCTTAGGCGGGGTAGCCTACGAGCAGTACTCC. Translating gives CASSLGGVAYEQYS.

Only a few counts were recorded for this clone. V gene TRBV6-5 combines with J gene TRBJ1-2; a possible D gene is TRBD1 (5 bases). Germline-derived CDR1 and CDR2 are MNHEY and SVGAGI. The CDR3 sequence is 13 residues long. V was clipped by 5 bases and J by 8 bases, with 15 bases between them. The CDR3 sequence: CASSDSNRGGYTF. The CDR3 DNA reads TGTGCCAGCAGTGACAGTAATCGGGGGGGCTACACCTTC.

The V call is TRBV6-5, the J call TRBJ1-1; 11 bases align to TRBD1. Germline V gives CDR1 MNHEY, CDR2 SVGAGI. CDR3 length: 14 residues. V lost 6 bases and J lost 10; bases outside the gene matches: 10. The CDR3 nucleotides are TGTGCCAGCAGCCGCGGGACAGGGGGTCTCGGAGCTTTCTTT. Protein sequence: CASSRGTGGLGAFF.

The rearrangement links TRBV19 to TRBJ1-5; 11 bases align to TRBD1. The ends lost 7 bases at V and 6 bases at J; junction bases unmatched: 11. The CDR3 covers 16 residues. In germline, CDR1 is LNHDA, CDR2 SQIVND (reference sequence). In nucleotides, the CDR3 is TGTGCCAGTACTCCCCCGGGGACAGGGGGGTTTCAGCCCCAGCATTTT. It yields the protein CASTPPGTGGFQPQHF.